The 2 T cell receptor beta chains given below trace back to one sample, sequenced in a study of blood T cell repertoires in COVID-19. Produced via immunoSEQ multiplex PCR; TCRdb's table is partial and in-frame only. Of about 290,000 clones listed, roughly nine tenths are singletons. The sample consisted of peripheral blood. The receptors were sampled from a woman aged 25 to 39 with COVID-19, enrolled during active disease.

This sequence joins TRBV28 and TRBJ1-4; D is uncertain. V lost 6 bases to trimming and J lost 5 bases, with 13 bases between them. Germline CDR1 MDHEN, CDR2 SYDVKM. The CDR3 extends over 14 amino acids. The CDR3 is CASRDRETNEKLFF. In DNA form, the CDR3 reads TGTGCCAGCAGGGACCGGGAGACAAATGAAAAACTGTTTTTT.

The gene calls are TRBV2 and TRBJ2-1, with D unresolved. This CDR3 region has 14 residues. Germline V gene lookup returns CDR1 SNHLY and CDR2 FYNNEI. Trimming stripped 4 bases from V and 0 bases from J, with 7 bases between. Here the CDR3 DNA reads TGTGCCAGCAGTGCCTATAGCTCCTACAATGAGCAGTTCTTC. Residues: CASSAYSSYNEQFF.